The present TCR beta chain was sequenced within a study of blood T cell repertoires in COVID-19. The CDR3 totals 18 residues. V dropped 5 bases and J dropped 4 bases, with 24 bases sitting between them. Germline V CDR1 and CDR2: PRHDT, FYEKMQ (reference sequence). Profiled with immunoSEQ multiplex PCR; TCRdb holds only in-frame clones, not every one. Of 200,000 to 250,000 clones in the sample, roughly 80% are singletons; the top ten hold around 7%. Specimen: peripheral blood. The TCR sequence derives from a woman of 80 years or more with COVID-19, enrolled during active disease. This chain uses TRBV13 with TRBJ1-5; TRBD1 might be the D (5 bases). CDR3 region: CASSRSTRFQGPNQPQHF. CDR3 DNA sequence: TGTGCCAGCAGCCGTTCGACCCGCTTTCAGGGCCCGAATCAGCCCCAGCATTTT.